This T cell receptor beta chain was captured by sequencing in a study of beta chain features in type 1 diabetes. Study-wide results and limits: Whatever favoring of shorter templates PCR might show would apply equally to patients and controls. The cDNA sequencing approach could over-represent high-TCR-expressing cells. Type 1 diabetes patients had TCRB CDR3s that were shorter (moderately but significantly so) in all four CD4+ subsets.

The trim removed 1 base at V and 6 bases at J, leaving 8 bases unmatched. Germline lookup yields CDR1 SGHAT and CDR2 FQNNGV. The CDR3 is made up of 18 amino acids. Purities over 95% were achieved in all sorted populations. Sequencing targeted expressed TCRB transcripts, as all isolated RNA had been reverse transcribed. Naive, central memory and regulatory T cell samples averaged roughly 3.4 million immunoSEQ reads each. The repertoire was sequenced with immunoSEQ multiplex PCR; TCRdb's copy has only in-frame clones and lacks some. The table has a few hundred thousand clones, roughly 14% seen once. This clone was recorded a few times. Its antigen is not identified.

This sequence was found in a woman younger than 30 with type 1 diabetes. V is TRBV11-2 and J is TRBJ2-1; 14 nucleotides agree with TRBD2. The sequenced material came from naive CD4+ T cells from blood. CDR3 amino acids: CASSLVGLAGAILNEQFF. In DNA form, the CDR3 reads TGTGCCAGCAGCTTAGTGGGACTAGCGGGAGCTATCCTCAATGAGCAGTTCTTC.